This T cell receptor (beta chain) was captured by sequencing in a study of blood T cells in healthy people across ages. This CDR3 spans 16 amino acids. In germline, CDR1 is SGDLS, CDR2 YYNGEE. After removal of 0 bases from V and 2 bases from J, the junction contained 3 bases not matched to a gene. Together with a sample-barcoded 5' primer, a J-beta primer mix was included in a second PCR lasting about 6 to 11 cycles. Via MiXCR, TCRdb re-called the 5' RACE reads, giving one row per CDR3 protein. The data contain about 800,000 distinct CDR3 sequences, approximately 25% of them singletons. The amount of total RNA extracted per sample was at least 5 micrograms. These sequences were also reported in another study, on T cells of mothers and their children.

The sequence was collected from a boy between 10 and 17 years old in good health. The sequencing sample was made of blood. The rearrangement uses TRBV9 and TRBJ2-3; TRBD2 matches at 10 bases. In DNA form, the CDR3 reads TGTGCCAGCAGCGTAGAAGCGGGGGGGATCACAGATACGCAGTATTTT. Residues: CASSVEAGGITDTQYF.